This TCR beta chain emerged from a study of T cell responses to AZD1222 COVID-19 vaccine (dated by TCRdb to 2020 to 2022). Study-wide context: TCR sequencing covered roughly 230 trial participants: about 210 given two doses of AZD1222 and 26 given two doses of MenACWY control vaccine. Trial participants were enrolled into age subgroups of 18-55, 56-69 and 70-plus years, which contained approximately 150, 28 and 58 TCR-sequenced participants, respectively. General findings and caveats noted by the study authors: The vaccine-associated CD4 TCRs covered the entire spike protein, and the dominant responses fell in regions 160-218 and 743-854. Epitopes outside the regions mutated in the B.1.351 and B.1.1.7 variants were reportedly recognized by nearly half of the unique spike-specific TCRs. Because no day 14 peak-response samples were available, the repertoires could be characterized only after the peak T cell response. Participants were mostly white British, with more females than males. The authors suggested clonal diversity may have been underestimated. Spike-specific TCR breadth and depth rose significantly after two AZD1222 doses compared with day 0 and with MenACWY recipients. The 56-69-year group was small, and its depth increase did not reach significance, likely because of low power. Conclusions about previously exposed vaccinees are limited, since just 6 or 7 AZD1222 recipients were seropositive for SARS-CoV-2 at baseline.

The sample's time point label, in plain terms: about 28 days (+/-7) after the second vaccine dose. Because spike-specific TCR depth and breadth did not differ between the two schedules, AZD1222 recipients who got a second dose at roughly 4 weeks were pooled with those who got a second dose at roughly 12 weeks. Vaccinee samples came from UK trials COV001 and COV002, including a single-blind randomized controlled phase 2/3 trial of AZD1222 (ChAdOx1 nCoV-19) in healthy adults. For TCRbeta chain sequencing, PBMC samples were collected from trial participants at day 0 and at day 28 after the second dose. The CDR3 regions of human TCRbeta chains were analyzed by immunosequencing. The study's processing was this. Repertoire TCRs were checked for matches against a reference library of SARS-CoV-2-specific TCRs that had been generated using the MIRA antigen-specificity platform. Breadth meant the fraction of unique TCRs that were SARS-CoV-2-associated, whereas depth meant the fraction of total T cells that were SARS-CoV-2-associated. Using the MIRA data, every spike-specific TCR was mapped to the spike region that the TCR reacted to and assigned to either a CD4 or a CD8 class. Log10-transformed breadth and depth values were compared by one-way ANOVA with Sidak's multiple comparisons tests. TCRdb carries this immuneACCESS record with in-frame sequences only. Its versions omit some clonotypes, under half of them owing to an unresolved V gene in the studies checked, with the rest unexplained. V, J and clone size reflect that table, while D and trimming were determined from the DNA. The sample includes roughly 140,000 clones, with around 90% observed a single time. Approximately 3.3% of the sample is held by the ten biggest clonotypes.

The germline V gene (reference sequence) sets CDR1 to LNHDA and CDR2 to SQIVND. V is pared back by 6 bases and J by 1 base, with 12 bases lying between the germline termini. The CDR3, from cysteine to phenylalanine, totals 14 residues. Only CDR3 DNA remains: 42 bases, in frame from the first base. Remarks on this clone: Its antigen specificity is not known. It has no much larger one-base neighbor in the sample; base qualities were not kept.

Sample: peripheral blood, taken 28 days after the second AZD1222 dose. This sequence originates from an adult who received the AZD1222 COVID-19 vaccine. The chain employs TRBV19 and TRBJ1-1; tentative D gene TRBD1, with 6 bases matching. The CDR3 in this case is CASSDQQGNTEAFF. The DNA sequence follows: TGTGCCAGTAGCGACCAACAGGGGAACACTGAAGCTTTCTTT.